This T cell receptor beta chain was identified in a study of early T cells in non-severe SARS-CoV-2 infection. Study-wide background: Alpha and beta chains were unpaired, from unsorted whole-blood bulk RNA.

The protocol attached unique molecular identifiers to individual cDNA molecules. TCRdb passed the 5' RACE reads through MiXCR, listing each CDR3 protein once. The sample holds some 71,000 distinct CDR3 sequences; about 9% are singletons and the top ten take under 7%. This clonotype was picked up many times. The CDR3 extends over 18 amino acids. J was trimmed by 2 bases and V by 6 bases; bases with no gene match: 13. The source material was whole blood. The sequence was obtained from an adult who was a healthcare worker with PCR-confirmed SARS-CoV-2 infection or an uninfected control (not recorded which). The V and J genes are TRBV12-3 or TRBV12-4 and TRBJ2-3, with 11 bases identical to TRBD2. The CDR3 loop is CASSLGLAVGYFTDTQYF. The CDR3, as DNA: TGTGCCAGCAGCTTGGGACTAGCGGTCGGTTACTTCACAGATACGCAGTATTTT.